The sequence of this T cell receptor beta chain was determined in a study of blood T cell repertoires in COVID-19. V lost 4 bases and J lost 4; bases outside the gene matches: 7. Germline assignment: CDR1 LNHDA and CDR2 SQIVND (reference sequence). The CDR3 totals 15 residues. TCRdb's table, derived via immunoSEQ multiplex PCR, lists solely in-frame clones and lacks some. The table includes tens of thousands of clones, 90% detected once. The sequenced sample was peripheral blood. The V call is TRBV19, the J call TRBJ1-2; 9 bases agree with TRBD1. This TCR was recovered from a man aged 55 to 70 with acute or convalescent COVID-19. In nucleotides, the CDR3 is TGTGCCAGTAGTACTCGGGACAGGGCCTTCTATGGCTACACCTTC. It specifies CASSTRDRAFYGYTF.